This is a list of T cell receptor beta chains from one sample in a study of spatial heterogeneity in lung cancer. TCRdb re-analysed the 5' RACE reads in MiXCR, keeping a single row per CDR3 protein. The data hold 51,000 or so distinct CDR3 sequences, with less than 9.5% observed a single time. The source was PBMCs, collected at follow-up. Receptors originate from a female donor with early-stage non-small cell lung cancer. CDR3s include the opening cysteine and the closing phenylalanine or tryptophan. D genes are given only for firm matches. Expanded clones get a size class; other rows say once, few or many, or leave the size out.

d_gene | j_gene | v_gene | abundance | CDR3aa | CDR3nt
NA | TRBJ2-3 | TRBV14 | few | CASSQATASSTDTQYF | TGTGCCAGCAGCCAAGCGACAGCTTCTAGCACAGATACGCAGTATTTT
NA | TRBJ1-1 | TRBV20-1 | few | CSAAPGAREAFF | TGCAGTGCTGCCCCCGGGGCGCGAGAAGCTTTCTTT
NA | TRBJ2-3 | TRBV20-1 | many | CSAPSRGSTDTQYF | TGCAGTGCTCCGTCCCGGGGGAGCACAGATACGCAGTATTTT
NA | TRBJ1-1 | TRBV7-9 | many | CASSSQGSGMNTEAFF | TGTGCCAGCAGCTCCCAAGGATCGGGGATGAACACTGAAGCTTTCTTT
NA | TRBJ2-2 | TRBV5-1 | NA | CASSREYTGELFF | TGCGCCAGCAGCAGGGAATACACCGGGGAGCTGTTTTTT
TRBD1 | TRBJ1-6 | TRBV28 | few | CASRIGTGGLNSPLHF | TGTGCCAGCAGAATCGGGACAGGGGGCCTGAATTCACCCCTCCACTTT
NA | TRBJ2-5 | TRBV5-1 | few | CASSPQGGYQETQYF | TGCGCCAGCAGCCCGCAGGGGGGGTACCAAGAGACCCAGTACTTC
NA | TRBJ1-2 | TRBV19 | many | CASRPPQAGYGYTF | TGTGCCAGTAGACCCCCACAAGCCGGCTATGGCTACACCTTC
TRBD1 | TRBJ1-6 | TRBV5-1 | NA | CASSTRDRDPLHF | TGCGCCAGCAGCACCCGAGACAGGGACCCCCTCCACTTT
NA | TRBJ1-1 | TRBV6-5 | NA | CASSSPLPYTEAFF | TGTGCCAGCAGTTCACCCTTACCGTACACTGAAGCTTTCTTT
NA | TRBJ2-7 | TRBV28 | few | CASSTPGVGPYEQYF | TGTGCCAGCAGTACCCCGGGGGTTGGGCCCTACGAGCAGTACTTC
NA | TRBJ2-4 | TRBV12-3/TRBV12-4 | NA | CASSSNQGIIQYF | TGTGCCAGCAGTTCCAACCAGGGGATCATTCAGTACTTC
NA | TRBJ2-1 | TRBV15 | NA | CATSRDPGREQFF | TGTGCCACCAGCAGAGATCCAGGGCGTGAGCAGTTCTTC
NA | TRBJ2-5 | TRBV7-2 | NA | CASSKTGTLQETQYF | TGTGCCAGCAGCAAAACCGGGACTCTCCAAGAGACCCAGTACTTC
NA | TRBJ1-1 | TRBV12-3/TRBV12-4 | many | CASSLGQGRNTEAFF | TGTGCCAGCAGTCTTGGACAAGGGAGGAACACTGAAGCTTTCTTT
NA | TRBJ1-5 | TRBV5-1 | many | CASSLGEGQPQHF | TGCGCCAGCAGCTTGGGTGAGGGGCAGCCCCAGCATTTT
TRBD2 | TRBJ2-2 | TRBV3-1 | few | CASSQFEAGVAGELFF | TGTGCCAGCAGCCAATTTGAAGCGGGGGTAGCCGGGGAGCTGTTTTTT
NA | TRBJ1-1 | TRBV4-2 | many | CASSQDLVGSLVPIGTEAFF | TGTGCCAGCAGCCAAGATCTTGTGGGGAGCCTCGTCCCCATTGGGACTGAAGCTTTCTTT
TRBD1 | TRBJ2-6 | TRBV6-2/TRBV6-3 | many | CASSYLAGGSGANVLTF | TGTGCCAGCAGTTACCTCGCAGGGGGCTCTGGGGCCAACGTCCTGACTTTC
TRBD2 | TRBJ2-2 | TRBV7-8 | few | CASSSPGTSRMAGELFF | TGTGCCAGCAGCTCACCCGGGACTAGCAGGATGGCCGGGGAGCTGTTTTTT
TRBD1 | TRBJ1-6 | TRBV14 | many | CASSQAGQGAWVSPLHF | TGTGCCAGCAGCCAAGCGGGACAGGGCGCCTGGGTTTCACCCCTCCACTTT
NA | TRBJ2-7 | TRBV5-1 | few | CASSFSSYEQYF | TGCGCCAGCAGCTTCAGCAGCTACGAGCAGTACTTC
TRBD2 | TRBJ2-1 | TRBV12-3/TRBV12-4 | NA | CASSPTSGGNEQFF | TGTGCCAGCAGTCCAACTAGCGGGGGCAATGAGCAGTTCTTC
TRBD2 | TRBJ2-7 | TRBV7-2 | few | CASSLLWTSGGRPYEQYF | TGTGCCAGCAGCTTACTCTGGACTAGCGGGGGGCGACCGTACGAGCAGTACTTC
NA | TRBJ1-2 | TRBV19 | few | CATTDPNYGYTF | TGTGCCACCACTGACCCGAACTATGGCTACACCTTC
TRBD2 | TRBJ2-1 | TRBV29-1 | many | CSVGKRGANNEQFF | TGCAGCGTTGGAAAGCGGGGGGCCAACAATGAGCAGTTCTTC
NA | TRBJ1-6 | TRBV7-2 | NA | CASSLPVEIGSLNSPLHF | TGTGCCAGCAGCTTACCCGTCGAGATTGGGTCCTTAAATTCACCCCTCCACTTT
TRBD1 | TRBJ1-6 | TRBV7-2 | NA | CASSEGQINSPLHF | TGTGCCAGCAGCGAGGGACAGATTAATTCACCCCTCCACTTT
TRBD2 | TRBJ2-3 | TRBV11-2 | many | CASSMATSGDTQYF | TGTGCCAGCAGCATGGCTACTAGCGGGGATACGCAGTATTTT
NA | TRBJ2-5 | TRBV10-2 | many | CASSDQVQETQYF | TGCGCCAGCAGTGACCAGGTTCAAGAGACCCAGTACTTC
TRBD2 | TRBJ2-1 | TRBV5-1 | many | CASSSSGTKDEQFF | TGCGCCAGCAGCTCCTCCGGGACTAAGGATGAGCAGTTCTTC
NA | TRBJ1-1 | TRBV10-3 | few | CATQANTEAFF | TGTGCCACGCAGGCGAACACTGAAGCTTTCTTT
NA | TRBJ2-3 | TRBV4-1 | NA | CASSLTMGGPSTDTQYF | TGCGCCAGCAGCCTCACAATGGGGGGCCCAAGCACAGATACGCAGTATTTT
NA | TRBJ2-1 | TRBV6-4 | NA | CASSREQGSYNEQFF | TGTGCCAGCAGCCGAGAACAGGGCAGCTACAATGAGCAGTTCTTC
NA | TRBJ1-5 | TRBV29-1 | many | CSVGDRVGQPQHF | TGCAGCGTTGGAGATAGGGTAGGGCAGCCCCAGCATTTT
TRBD2 | TRBJ2-3 | TRBV27 | many | CASTRDYTTDTQYF | TGTGCCAGTACAAGGGACTACACAACAGATACGCAGTATTTT
TRBD1 | TRBJ1-1 | TRBV2 | NA | CASSFPGQGMNTEAFF | TGTGCCAGCAGTTTCCCGGGACAGGGAATGAACACTGAAGCTTTCTTT
TRBD2 | TRBJ2-3 | TRBV4-1 | many | CASSQEPSGASTDTQYF | TGCGCCAGCAGCCAAGAACCAAGCGGGGCCAGCACAGATACGCAGTATTTT
TRBD2 | TRBJ2-1 | TRBV4-1 | many | CASSQVGLAGAYNEQFF | TGCGCCAGCAGCCAAGTCGGGCTAGCGGGGGCCTACAATGAGCAGTTCTTC
NA | TRBJ2-5 | TRBV5-1 | few | CASSFAGGETQYF | TGCGCCAGCAGCTTTGCAGGGGGGGAGACCCAGTACTTC
NA | TRBJ2-7 | TRBV12-3/TRBV12-4 | many | CASSLWTNGPYEQYF | TGTGCCAGCAGTTTATGGACTAACGGGCCCTACGAGCAGTACTTC
TRBD1 | TRBJ1-1 | TRBV29-1 | many | CSAGGTGGNTEAFF | TGCAGCGCCGGAGGGACAGGGGGAAACACTGAAGCTTTCTTT
NA | TRBJ1-1 | TRBV12-3/TRBV12-4 | few | CASSFPRPNTEAFF | TGTGCCAGCAGTTTTCCACGTCCGAACACTGAAGCTTTCTTT
NA | TRBJ2-2 | TRBV20-1 | medium-sized | CSAPGPSNTGELFF | TGCAGTGCCCCGGGCCCTTCGAACACCGGGGAGCTGTTTTTT
TRBD2 | TRBJ2-1 | TRBV6-5 | few | CAVSTPRTSGGYEQFF | TGTGCCGTTTCGACCCCTCGGACTAGCGGGGGTTATGAGCAGTTCTTC
NA | TRBJ1-5 | TRBV6-2/TRBV6-3 | many | CASSLMGINQPQHF | TGTGCCAGCAGTTTAATGGGAATTAATCAGCCCCAGCATTTT
NA | TRBJ1-1 | TRBV7-2 | few | CASGSMATAFF | TGTGCCAGCGGGTCCATGGCGACGGCTTTCTTT
NA | TRBJ1-4 | TRBV30 | few | CAWSTNEKLFF | TGTGCCTGGAGTACTAATGAAAAACTGTTTTTT
NA | TRBJ2-5 | TRBV5-1 | NA | CASSLGYRATEETQYF | TGCGCCAGCAGCTTGGGATACAGGGCGACAGAAGAGACCCAGTACTTC
TRBD1 | TRBJ1-6 | TRBV5-6 | NA | CASSLVEGASDSPLHF | TGTGCCAGCAGCTTGGTAGAGGGGGCCAGTGATTCACCCCTCCACTTT
NA | TRBJ2-3 | TRBV5-1 | many | CASSLTSSTDTQYF | TGCGCCAGCAGCTTGACTAGCTCAACAGATACGCAGTATTTT
NA | TRBJ2-1 | TRBV15 | many | CATSMRGLDEQFF | TGTGCCACCAGCATGAGGGGCCTCGATGAGCAGTTCTTC
NA | TRBJ2-5 | TRBV7-2 | many | CASSSVLRGETQYF | TGTGCCAGCAGCTCAGTACTACGAGGGGAGACCCAGTACTTC
NA | TRBJ1-3 | TRBV14 | few | CASSLPIGNTIYF | TGTGCCAGCAGCCTACCGATTGGAAACACCATATATTTT
TRBD2 | TRBJ2-1 | TRBV6-2/TRBV6-3 | few | CASRWTSGIYNEQFF | TGTGCCAGCAGATGGACTAGCGGGATCTACAATGAGCAGTTCTTC
NA | TRBJ2-3 | TRBV11-3 | few | CASSLDKRTGDTQYF | TGTGCCAGCAGCTTAGATAAGAGGACGGGAGATACGCAGTATTTT
NA | TRBJ2-3 | TRBV7-3 | many | CASSLYLDSTDTQYF | TGTGCCAGCAGCTTATATTTAGATAGCACAGATACGCAGTATTTT
TRBD1 | TRBJ2-3 | TRBV7-9 | many | CASSKTGTPDTQYF | TGTGCCAGCAGTAAGACAGGGACCCCAGATACGCAGTATTTT
NA | TRBJ2-3 | TRBV5-1 | NA | CASSPGQSTDTQYF | TGCGCCAGCAGCCCCGGACAGAGCACAGATACGCAGTATTTT
NA | TRBJ2-7 | TRBV4-1 | many | CASPAEGLVYEQYF | TGCGCCAGTCCCGCCGAGGGCCTAGTGTATGAGCAGTACTTC